What follows are 21 T cell receptor beta chains derived from one specimen sequenced in a study of identical twins. TCRdb processed the 5' RACE reads anew with MiXCR; each CDR3 protein has one entry. The sample gives 400,000 to 600,000 distinct CDR3 sequences, around 20% of which show up once; 0.48% is in the top ten. This same sample was also part of a study on yellow fever vaccine responses in identical twins.

What was sequenced was CD4+ T cells sorted from blood. The source is a woman aged 18-29 years in good health.

The table lists this clonotype with a few counts. The V and J genes are TRBV7-9 and TRBJ2-1; tentatively, D is TRBD1 or TRBD2 (5 bases each). The CDR3 extends over 15 amino acids. With 7 bases removed from V and 4 bases from J, the gap between germline ends came to 17 bases. Germline CDR1 and CDR2: SEHNR and FQNEAQ (reference sequence). The CDR3 region has the DNA TGTGCCAGCATTCAAGGCCGGGGACCGTACAATGAGCAGTTCTTC. Protein product: CASIQGRGPYNEQFF.

The V call is TRBV7-3, the J call TRBJ2-2; 7 bases map to TRBD2. The V gene end was trimmed by 9 bases and the J gene end by 3 bases; junction bases not matched to a gene: 16. From germline, CDR1 is SGHTA and CDR2 FQGTGA. The CDR3 is 17 residues long. The CDR3 loop is CARKRLAPQGYTGELFF. CDR3 coding DNA: TGTGCCAGGAAGAGACTAGCTCCTCAAGGGTACACCGGGGAGCTGTTTTTT.

This chain joins TRBV7-3 and TRBJ2-1, with a tentative D call TRBD2 (6 bases). The V gene's germline CDR1 is SGHTA and CDR2 FQGTGA. The length of the CDR3 is 15 residues. V was shortened by 2 bases and J by 2 bases, with 10 bases between the two germline ends. Here the CDR3 reads CASSLSGDPYNEQFF. As DNA, the CDR3 is TGTGCCAGCAGCTTATCGGGGGATCCCTACAATGAGCAGTTCTTC.

The V and J genes are TRBV18 and TRBJ2-1; D is perhaps TRBD1 or TRBD2 (5 bases each). The CDR3 contains 16 residues. The germline gives CDR1 KGHSH, CDR2 LQKENI. Trimming left V 2 bases short and J 5 bases short, with 16 bases between. The CDR3 DNA is TGTGCCAGCTCACCATCCAGGGACCGAAGAAACAATGAGCAGTTCTTC. This gives the protein CASSPSRDRRNNEQFF.

This clonotype was detected only a few times. The V and J genes are TRBV12-3 or TRBV12-4 and TRBJ2-7, with 8 bases matching TRBD1. The ends lost 2 bases at V and 7 bases at J; junction bases unmatched: 22. CDR3 length: 19 residues. CDR3 sequence reads: CASSLSHRGSGVRVREQYF. CDR3 in DNA: TGTGCCAGCAGTTTATCCCACAGGGGGTCCGGGGTTAGGGTGAGGGAGCAGTACTTC.

The chain links TRBV20-1 to TRBJ2-7; D remains ambiguous. CDR3 length: 13 residues. The germline V gene has CDR1 DFQATT and CDR2 SNEGSKA (reference sequence). The germline V and J ends were trimmed by 6 bases and 3 bases, with 15 bases remaining between them. CDR3 amino acids: CSATPGPFYEQYF. For the CDR3, the DNA is TGCAGTGCAACTCCCGGGCCCTTCTACGAGCAGTACTTC.

This clonotype was observed a few times. This sequence joins TRBV7-9 and TRBJ2-4; D is unclear. CDR1 is SEHNR and CDR2 is FQNEAQ in the germline V gene (reference sequence). Trimming took 1 base from V and 8 from J, leaving 3 bases between them. This CDR3 has 11 amino acids. CDR3 region: CASSLGDIQYF. CDR3 nucleotides: TGTGCCAGCAGCTTAGGAGACATTCAGTACTTC.

This clonotype has just a few counts. The chain couples TRBV15 to TRBJ2-7; D is perhaps TRBD1 (6 bases). The CDR3 totals 15 residues. Trimming stripped 3 bases from V and 1 base from J, with 13 bases between. Germline assignment: CDR1 LNHNV and CDR2 YYDKDF (reference sequence). CDR3 DNA sequence: TGTGCCACCAGCAGCGTCTCCAGGGGATCCTACGAGCAGTACTTC. Translation gives CATSSVSRGSYEQYF.

This clonotype came up a few times. The genes are TRBV5-1 and TRBJ2-2; D unclear. The CDR3 sequence is 13 residues long. Germline values: CDR1 SGHRS, CDR2 YFSETQ. V dropped 4 bases and J dropped 4 bases, with 8 bases sitting between them. CDR3 sequence: CASSQEGTGELFF. The CDR3 region has the DNA TGCGCCAGCAGCCAGGAAGGCACCGGGGAGCTGTTTTTT.

This clonotype was counted between two and nine times. The chain joins TRBV20-1 to TRBJ2-3, with a weak D call TRBD2 (5 bases). CDR1 DFQATT and CDR2 SNEGSKA come from the germline V gene (reference sequence). The ends were cut back, 6 bases at V and 6 bases at J, with 19 bases in the middle. The length of the CDR3 is 14 residues. The CDR3 nucleotides are TGCAGTGCCAGTATAACGGGAACGGCCGATACGCAGTATTTT. Residues: CSASITGTADTQYF.

The chain joins TRBV28 to TRBJ2-7; D gene uncertain. The V gene lost 2 bases and the J gene lost 0 bases, with 11 bases spanning the gap. CDR3 size: 15 residues. From germline, CDR1 is MDHEN and CDR2 SYDVKM. CDR3 protein: CASSLVTGNSYEQYF. CDR3 DNA: TGTGCCAGCAGTTTAGTCACCGGAAACTCCTACGAGCAGTACTTC.

The chain couples TRBV12-3 or TRBV12-4 to TRBJ1-5; D not resolved. The CDR3 covers 14 residues. Deletions cut 1 base from V and 5 bases from J, with 9 bases between. In DNA form, the CDR3 reads TGTGCCAGCAGTTTAGGAGTTTTTTATCAGCCCCAGCATTTT. Its translation is CASSLGVFYQPQHF.

The CDR3 region has the DNA TGTGCCAGCAGCTTATTCTTTCGGAGCTCCTACGAGCAGTACTTC. Protein sequence: CASSLFFRSSYEQYF. The chain is built from TRBV13 and TRBJ2-7; D uncertain. Trimming took off 2 bases at V and 0 bases at J, with 11 bases between the two ends. The germline gives CDR1 PRHDT, CDR2 FYEKMQ (reference sequence). The CDR3 has 15 amino acids.

The chain couples TRBV11-2 to TRBJ2-2; D is uncertain. V dropped 0 bases and J dropped 4 bases, with 18 bases sitting between them. The length of the CDR3 is 18 residues. Germline CDR1 is SGHAT and CDR2 is FQNNGV. The CDR3 region has the DNA TGTGCCAGCAGCTTAGAGCCGCTGAGCGTCCGTACCACCGGGGAGCTGTTTTTT. Protein: CASSLEPLSVRTTGELFF.

This chain uses TRBV12-3 or TRBV12-4 with TRBJ2-1, with TRBD2 identical over 16 bases. This CDR3 spans 16 amino acids. Trimming took 4 bases from V and 8 from J; bases not matched to a gene: 5. For the CDR3, the DNA is TGTGCCAGCAGTTCTGGGACTAGCGGGAGGGACGATGAGCAGTTCTTC. It codes for CASSSGTSGRDDEQFF.

The rearrangement joins TRBV29-1 to TRBJ1-5; D possibly corresponds to TRBD1 (5 bases). The CDR3 has 12 amino acids. The germline V and J ends were trimmed by 6 bases and 4 bases, with 10 bases remaining between them. Germline V gene lookup returns CDR1 SQVTM and CDR2 ANQGSEA. Here the CDR3 reads CSVGRGNQPQHF. CDR3 DNA: TGCAGCGTGGGAAGGGGTAATCAGCCCCAGCATTTT.

This clonotype was counted a few times. The gene calls are TRBV9 and TRBJ2-7; weak D call: TRBD2 (5 bases). V was cut by 4 bases and J by 3 bases, with 17 bases left in between. CDR3 length equals 15 residues. From germline, CDR1 is SGDLS and CDR2 YYNGEE. The CDR3, as DNA: TGTGCCAGCAGCCCCCTAGGACTGAACCACTACGAGCAGTACTTC. It yields the protein CASSPLGLNHYEQYF.

This clonotype has a handful of counts. The gene calls are TRBV6-5 and TRBJ2-1; no definite D call. V was clipped by 8 bases and J by 2 bases, with 16 bases between them. The CDR3 loop spans 15 amino acids. Germline values: CDR1 MNHEY, CDR2 SVGAGI. The CDR3 loop is CASAKAGLAYNEQFF. In nucleotides, the CDR3 is TGTGCCAGCGCGAAAGCCGGGCTAGCCTACAATGAGCAGTTCTTC.

There are many counts of this clonotype. The chain couples TRBV7-9 to TRBJ1-2; maybe TRBD1 (5 bases). CDR1 and CDR2 (germline): SEHNR, FQNEAQ (reference sequence). This CDR3 has 13 residues. Trimming took off 3 bases at V and 0 bases at J, with 5 bases between the two ends. The CDR3 reads CASSLTANYGYTF. CDR3 sequence (DNA): TGTGCCAGCAGCTTGACAGCTAACTATGGCTACACCTTC.

This chain connects TRBV12-3 or TRBV12-4 to TRBJ1-5, with D possibly matching TRBD1 (6 bases). Trimming took 5 bases from V and 2 from J, leaving 13 bases between them. The CDR3 is 15 residues long. CDR3: CASSPGRGGNQPQHF. The CDR3 DNA follows: TGTGCCAGCAGTCCCGGCAGGGGAGGCAATCAGCCCCAGCATTTT.

The V gene is TRBV2, the J gene TRBJ2-1; D unclear. Trimming removed 0 bases from V and 9 bases from J, with 12 bases in between. The germline V gene has CDR1 SNHLY and CDR2 FYNNEI. The CDR3 consists of 14 residues. The CDR3 DNA is TGTGCCAGCAGTGAAGCGCTTGGATCCACTGAGCAGTTCTTC. Translating it yields CASSEALGSTEQFF.